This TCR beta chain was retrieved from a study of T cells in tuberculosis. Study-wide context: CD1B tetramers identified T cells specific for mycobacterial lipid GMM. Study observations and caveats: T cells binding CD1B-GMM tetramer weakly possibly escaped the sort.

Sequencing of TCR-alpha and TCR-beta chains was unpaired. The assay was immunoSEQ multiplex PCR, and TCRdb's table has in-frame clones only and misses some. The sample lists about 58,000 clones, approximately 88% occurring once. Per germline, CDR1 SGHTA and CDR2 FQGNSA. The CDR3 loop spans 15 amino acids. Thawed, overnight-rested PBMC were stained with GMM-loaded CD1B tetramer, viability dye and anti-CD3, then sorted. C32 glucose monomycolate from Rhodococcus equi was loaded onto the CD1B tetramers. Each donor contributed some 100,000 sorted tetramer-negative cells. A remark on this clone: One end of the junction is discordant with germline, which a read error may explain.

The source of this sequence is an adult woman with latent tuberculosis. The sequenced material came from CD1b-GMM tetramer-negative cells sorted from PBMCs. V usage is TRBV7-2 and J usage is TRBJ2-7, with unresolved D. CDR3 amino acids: CASTLGFRLSYEQYF. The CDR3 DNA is TGTGCCAGCACCTTAGGGTTTCGACTCTCCTACGAGCAGTACTTC. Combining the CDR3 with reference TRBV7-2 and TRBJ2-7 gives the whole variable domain GAGVSQSPSNKVTEKGKDVELRCDPISGHTALYWYRQSLGQGLEFLIYFQGNSAPDKSGLPSDRFSAERTGGSVSTLTIQRTQQEDSAVYLCASTLGFRLSYEQYFGPGTRLTVT.